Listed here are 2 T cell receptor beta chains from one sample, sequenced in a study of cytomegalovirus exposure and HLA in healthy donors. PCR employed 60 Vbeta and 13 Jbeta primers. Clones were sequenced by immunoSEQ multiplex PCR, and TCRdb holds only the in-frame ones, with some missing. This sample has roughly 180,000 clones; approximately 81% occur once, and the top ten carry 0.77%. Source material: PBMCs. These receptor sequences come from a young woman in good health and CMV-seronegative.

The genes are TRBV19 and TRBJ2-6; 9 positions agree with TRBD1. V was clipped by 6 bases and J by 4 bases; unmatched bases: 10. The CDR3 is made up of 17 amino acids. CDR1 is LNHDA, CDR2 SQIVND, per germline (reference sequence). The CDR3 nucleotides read TGTGCCAGTAGGGAACCGGGACAGGGATCCGGGGCCAACGTCCTGACTTTC. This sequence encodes CASREPGQGSGANVLTF.

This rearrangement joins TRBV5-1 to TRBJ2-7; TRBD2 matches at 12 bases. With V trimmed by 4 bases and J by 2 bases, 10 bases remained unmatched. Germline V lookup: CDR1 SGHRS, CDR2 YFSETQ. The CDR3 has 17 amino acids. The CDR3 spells CASSVGDGLAGPYEQYF. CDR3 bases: TGCGCCAGCAGCGTGGGGGATGGACTAGCGGGGCCCTACGAGCAGTACTTC.